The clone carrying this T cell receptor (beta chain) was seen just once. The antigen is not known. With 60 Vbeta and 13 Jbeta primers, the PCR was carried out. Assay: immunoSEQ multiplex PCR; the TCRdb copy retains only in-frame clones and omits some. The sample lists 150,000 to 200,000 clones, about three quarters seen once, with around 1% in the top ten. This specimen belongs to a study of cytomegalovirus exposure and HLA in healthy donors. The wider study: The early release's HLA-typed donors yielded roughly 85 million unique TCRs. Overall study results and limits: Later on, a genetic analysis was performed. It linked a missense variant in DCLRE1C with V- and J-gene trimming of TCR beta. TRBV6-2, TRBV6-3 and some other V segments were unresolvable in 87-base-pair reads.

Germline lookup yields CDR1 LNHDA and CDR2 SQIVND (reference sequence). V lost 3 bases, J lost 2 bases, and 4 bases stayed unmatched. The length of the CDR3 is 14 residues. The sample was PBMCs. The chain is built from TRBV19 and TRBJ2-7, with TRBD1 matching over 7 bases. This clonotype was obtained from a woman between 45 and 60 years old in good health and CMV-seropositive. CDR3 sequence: CASSIATGPYEQYF. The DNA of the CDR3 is TGTGCCAGTAGTATCGCGACAGGGCCCTACGAGCAGTACTTC.